This T cell receptor (beta chain) was recorded in a study of blood T cell repertoires in COVID-19. Turning to the study itself: Acute and convalescent COVID-19 specimens originated in the United States, Italy and Spain.

Self-reported history from a screening survey and questionnaire set each donor's cohort. The ends lost 10 bases at V and 6 bases at J; junction bases unmatched: 9. Germline V gives CDR1 SNHLY, CDR2 FYNNEI. CDR3 length: 14 residues. The repertoire was sequenced with immunoSEQ multiplex PCR; TCRdb's copy has only in-frame clones and lacks some. The data show about 260,000 clones, about 87% seen once. V gene TRBV2 combines with J gene TRBJ1-5; 10 nucleotides line up with TRBD1. The clonotype was recovered from a woman aged 45-65 years who had recovered from COVID-19. The source material was PBMCs or T cells enriched from blood (not recorded which). The CDR3 is CATRGTGEGQPQHF. CDR3 coding DNA: TGTGCCACTAGAGGGACAGGGGAGGGTCAGCCCCAGCATTTT.